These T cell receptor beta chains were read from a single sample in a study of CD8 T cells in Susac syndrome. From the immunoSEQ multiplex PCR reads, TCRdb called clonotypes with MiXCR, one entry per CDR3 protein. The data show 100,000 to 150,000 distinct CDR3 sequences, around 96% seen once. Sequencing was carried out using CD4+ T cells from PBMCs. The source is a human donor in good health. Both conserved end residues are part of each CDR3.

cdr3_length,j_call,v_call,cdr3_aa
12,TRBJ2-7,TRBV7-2,CASSRNRQVRYF
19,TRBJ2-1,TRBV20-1,CSATDPGLARYYSYNEQFF
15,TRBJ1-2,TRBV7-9,CASSLDGGNFYGYTF
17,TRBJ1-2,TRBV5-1,CASSLLQGAPDSYGYTF
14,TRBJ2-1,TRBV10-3,CAIRKGGSYNEQFF
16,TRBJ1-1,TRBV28,CASSSGQGRGNTEAFF
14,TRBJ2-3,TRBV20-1,CSPLAGGPTDTQYF
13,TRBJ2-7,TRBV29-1,CSVGRDRGYEQYF
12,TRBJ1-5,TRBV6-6,CATGTAYQPQHF
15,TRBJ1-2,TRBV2,CASSSTGFGNYGYTF
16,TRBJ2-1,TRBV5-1,CASSSAGSGSYNEQFF
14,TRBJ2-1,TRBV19,CASSPQGATHFKFF
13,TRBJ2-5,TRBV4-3,CASSQETGGVQYF
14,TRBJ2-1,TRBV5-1,CASSGTSGRVEQFF
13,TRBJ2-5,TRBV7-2,CASSLNVRETQYF
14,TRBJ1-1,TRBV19,CASSPIVGNTEAFF